These T cell receptor beta chains were read from a single sample in a study of T cell repertoires in cytomegalovirus infection. MiXCR, applied by TCRdb to the reads, yields one record per CDR3 protein. The repertoire holds fewer than 80,000 distinct CDR3 sequences, with roughly 3.5% as singletons. Sequencing used PBMCs. These receptors originate from a human donor in good health (CMV status not recorded). Some clones in this sample may be carry-over from other donors' samples. The CDR3 runs from the conserved cysteine through the conserved F or W. A D gene is named only where the DNA matches it firmly. The size of a clone is reported for some rows only, either as once, few or many, or as a class for expanded clones.

length,J,size,V,D,CDR3,DNA
14,TRBJ2-2,many,TRBV18,NA,CASSPYPDTGELFF,TGTGCCAGCTCACCATACCCTGACACCGGGGAGCTGTTTTTT
15,TRBJ1-6,many,TRBV20-1,NA,CSARAPSGGHSPLHF,TGCAGTGCTAGGGCCCCGTCGGGGGGCCATTCACCCCTCCACTTT
17,TRBJ1-3,many,TRBV6-6,NA,CASSPRTMGFSGNTIYF,TGTGCCAGCAGTCCAAGAACGATGGGATTCTCTGGAAACACCATATATTTT
16,TRBJ2-5,many,TRBV7-9,NA,CASSLRWWQVQETQYF,TGTGCCAGCAGCTTACGTTGGTGGCAGGTACAAGAGACCCAGTACTTC
10,TRBJ2-5,NA,TRBV2,NA,CASSEETQYF,TGTGCCAGCAGTGAAGAGACCCAGTACTTC
13,TRBJ1-6,many,TRBV10-3,NA,CAIRAADNSPLHF,TGTGCCATCAGGGCAGCCGATAATTCACCCCTCCACTTT
15,TRBJ1-2,many,TRBV7-8,NA,CASSSRVGANYGYTF,TGTGCCAGCAGCTCTCGGGTTGGGGCTAACTATGGCTACACCTTC
14,TRBJ1-5,many,TRBV7-2,NA,CASSPRSFNQPQHF,TGTGCCAGCAGCCCCCGAAGCTTTAATCAGCCCCAGCATTTT
17,TRBJ2-3,many,TRBV5-5,NA,CASSITPRDISTDTQYF,TGTGCCAGCAGCATCACACCCCGGGACATAAGCACAGATACGCAGTATTTT
13,TRBJ1-2,many,TRBV28,NA,CASSPTGLYGYTF,TGTGCCAGCAGTCCCACGGGGCTCTATGGCTACACCTTC
15,TRBJ1-5,many,TRBV28,TRBD1,CASRQGGQGNQPQHF,TGTGCCAGCAGACAGGGGGGACAGGGCAATCAGCCCCAGCATTTT
14,TRBJ2-2,many,TRBV7-9,NA,CASSWSGNTGELFF,TGTGCCAGCAGCTGGTCCGGGAACACCGGGGAGCTGTTTTTT
14,TRBJ2-1,many,TRBV19,NA,CASTRQARLNEQFF,TGTGCCAGTACTCGACAGGCCCGGCTCAATGAGCAGTTCTTC
13,TRBJ2-7,many,TRBV5-1,NA,CASSSTDSYEQYF,TGCGCCAGCAGCTCAACAGACTCCTACGAGCAGTACTTC
12,TRBJ1-6,many,TRBV12-3/TRBV12-4,NA,CASSGIWEALHF,TGTGCCAGCAGTGGCATATGGGAAGCCCTCCACTTT
14,TRBJ1-4,many,TRBV27,NA,CASSLRTLGEKLFF,TGTGCCAGCAGCTTGAGGACATTAGGCGAAAAACTGTTTTTT
16,TRBJ1-1,many,TRBV6-5,NA,CASSYESTKMNTEAFF,TGTGCCAGCAGTTACGAGTCAACCAAAATGAACACTGAAGCTTTCTTT
13,TRBJ1-6,many,TRBV11-3,NA,CASSLGPDSPLHF,TGTGCCAGCAGCTTAGGCCCCGATTCACCCCTCCACTTT
13,TRBJ1-1,many,TRBV5-4,NA,CASSPDLDTEAFF,TGTGCCAGCAGCCCAGACCTCGACACTGAAGCTTTCTTT
16,TRBJ2-7,many,TRBV5-6,TRBD2,CASSLTRGAATYEQYF,TGTGCCAGCAGCTTGACGCGGGGGGCCGCAACCTACGAGCAGTACTTC
14,TRBJ1-1,medium-sized,TRBV7-8,NA,CASSFGWGRTEAFF,TGTGCCAGCAGCTTCGGATGGGGGCGGACTGAAGCTTTCTTT
12,TRBJ1-1,many,TRBV6-2/TRBV6-3,NA,CASTRENTEAFF,TGTGCCAGCACTCGGGAAAACACTGAAGCTTTCTTT
13,TRBJ2-5,many,TRBV29-1,NA,CSVRAPNQETQYF,TGCAGCGTAAGGGCGCCCAACCAAGAGACCCAGTACTTC
14,TRBJ2-5,NA,TRBV9,NA,CASSETQGGETQYF,TGTGCCAGCAGCGAAACTCAGGGGGGAGAGACCCAGTACTTC
14,TRBJ2-1,many,TRBV28,TRBD1,CASRFGQGYNEQFF,TGTGCCAGCAGATTCGGACAGGGATACAATGAGCAGTTCTTC
14,TRBJ2-7,many,TRBV7-2,NA,CASSLGSYSYEQYF,TGTGCCAGCAGCTTAGGGAGCTATTCCTACGAGCAGTACTTC
14,TRBJ1-1,many,TRBV7-2,NA,CASSPETRITEAFF,TGTGCCAGCAGCCCAGAGACGAGAATCACTGAAGCTTTCTTT
16,TRBJ2-7,many,TRBV20-1,TRBD2,CSAQIRRGGGHHEQYF,TGCAGTGCCCAGATAAGGCGGGGGGGCGGCCACCACGAGCAGTACTTC
13,TRBJ1-1,many,TRBV7-9,TRBD1,CASSRPGTGEAFF,TGTGCCAGCAGCCGACCCGGGACAGGTGAAGCTTTCTTT
15,TRBJ2-3,NA,TRBV11-2,TRBD1,CASSLTGTGPDTQYF,TGTGCCAGCAGTCTAACCGGGACAGGGCCAGATACGCAGTATTTT
12,TRBJ2-7,many,TRBV7-8,NA,CASSLVGGGEYF,TGTGCCAGCAGCTTAGTTGGGGGCGGGGAGTACTTC
15,TRBJ2-1,many,TRBV6-2/TRBV6-3,NA,CASSRTGKVFDEQFF,TGTGCCAGCAGCCGAACAGGGAAAGTATTCGATGAGCAGTTCTTC
11,TRBJ1-1,many,TRBV7-9,NA,CASSLDREAFF,TGTGCCAGCAGCTTAGATCGGGAAGCTTTCTTT
15,TRBJ1-4,many,TRBV4-3,NA,CASSPQGTQNEKLFF,TGCGCCAGCAGCCCCCAAGGCACCCAGAATGAAAAACTGTTTTTT
14,TRBJ1-1,many,TRBV6-2/TRBV6-3,NA,CASSRGRGNTEAFF,TGTGCCAGCAGTCGTGGACGGGGGAACACTGAAGCTTTCTTT
13,TRBJ1-1,many,TRBV28,NA,CASSLLGIAEAFF,TGTGCCAGCAGTTTATTAGGGATCGCTGAAGCTTTCTTT
15,TRBJ1-4,many,TRBV7-4,NA,CASSFSTATNEKLFF,TGTGCCAGCAGCTTCTCTACAGCAACTAATGAAAAACTGTTTTTT
13,TRBJ2-7,many,TRBV7-9,NA,CASSLARGPKQYF,TGTGCCAGCAGCTTAGCGCGGGGGCCAAAGCAGTACTTC
15,TRBJ1-5,many,TRBV30,NA,CAWSVGGGSNQPQHF,TGTGCCTGGAGTGTGGGGGGGGGGAGCAATCAGCCCCAGCATTTT
14,TRBJ1-3,many,TRBV7-2,TRBD1,CASSYIDRAHTIYF,TGTGCCAGCAGCTATATAGACAGGGCTCACACCATATATTTT
14,TRBJ1-5,many,TRBV12-3/TRBV12-4,NA,CASSITGGDQPQHF,TGTGCCAGCAGTATAACCGGGGGAGATCAGCCCCAGCATTTT
16,TRBJ2-7,many,TRBV6-5,NA,CASSPTNEQVTYEQYF,TGTGCCAGCAGCCCCACAAACGAACAGGTTACCTACGAGCAGTACTTC
13,TRBJ2-3,many,TRBV7-2,NA,CASSWGSTDTQYF,TGTGCCAGCAGCTGGGGGAGCACAGATACGCAGTATTTT
16,TRBJ2-7,many,TRBV7-2,TRBD2,CASSLGGAGGVYEQYF,TGTGCCAGCAGCTTAGGGGGAGCGGGGGGGGTCTACGAGCAGTACTTC
17,TRBJ2-4,many,TRBV20-1,NA,CSVSRQNILVAKNIQYF,TGCAGTGTATCGAGACAGAACATACTAGTAGCCAAAAACATTCAGTACTTC
14,TRBJ1-2,many,TRBV7-2,NA,CASSLVGANYGYTF,TGTGCCAGCAGCTTAGTGGGGGCTAACTATGGCTACACCTTC
17,TRBJ1-2,many,TRBV4-1,NA,CASSPVGLARVEEGYTF,TGCGCCAGCAGCCCCGTGGGTCTTGCCAGGGTAGAAGAAGGCTACACCTTC
13,TRBJ2-1,many,TRBV10-3,NA,CAIRPPLNNEQFF,TGTGCCATACGACCCCCTCTAAACAATGAGCAGTTCTTC